The next 5 T cell receptor beta chains were all read from a single sample in a study of beta chain features in type 1 diabetes. As every portion of the isolated RNA was reverse transcribed, the sequencing read expressed TCRB transcripts. Some clones are missing from TCRdb's copy, which holds only in-frame ones; the method was immunoSEQ multiplex PCR. The sample shows hundreds of thousands of clones, about 14% of them seen only once. General study findings and limits: Within each of all four CD4+ subsets, Type 1 diabetes patients had TCRB CDR3s that were moderately but significantly shorter.

Their target antigens are unknown. Sequences were obtained from naive CD4+ T cells from blood. These receptors all stem from a man aged 18 to 30 with type 1 diabetes.

This chain joins TRBV7-9 and TRBJ2-3; D possibly corresponds to TRBD2 (6 bases). CDR1 SEHNR and CDR2 FQNEAQ come from the germline V gene (reference sequence). CDR3 length equals 16 residues. V gave up 4 bases and J gave up 4 bases, with 18 bases separating them. The CDR3, as DNA: TGTGCCAGCAGCTATTGGCGGCTAGCGACCGCAGATACGCAGTATTTT. Encoded protein: CASSYWRLATADTQYF.

This rearrangement joins TRBV30 to TRBJ2-6, with D perhaps given as TRBD1 or TRBD2 (5 bases each). The CDR3 is 17 amino acids. V was clipped by 0 bases and J by 0 bases, with 12 bases between them. Germline values: CDR1 GTSNPN, CDR2 SVGIG (reference sequence). The CDR3 coding sequence is TGTGCCTGGAGTGTACGGGGCCTGAGCTCTGGGGCCAACGTCCTGACTTTC. This sequence encodes CAWSVRGLSSGANVLTF.

V gene TRBV30 combines with J gene TRBJ2-3; no reliable D call. The V gene's germline CDR1 is GTSNPN and CDR2 SVGIG (reference sequence). This CDR3 has 12 amino acids. V gave up 0 bases and J gave up 8 bases, with 9 bases separating them. CDR3 amino acids: CAWSVANPTQYF. Here the CDR3 DNA reads TGTGCCTGGAGTGTAGCCAATCCTACGCAGTATTTT.

This clone has a handful of counts. The chain is built from TRBV7-8 and TRBJ1-5; D ambiguous. V was pared by 1 base and J by 1 base, with 8 bases between. Germline lookup yields CDR1 SGHVS and CDR2 FQNEAQ. The length of the CDR3 is 15 residues. Here the CDR3 reads CASSLEEGSNQPQHF. CDR3 nucleotides: TGTGCCAGCAGCTTAGAAGAAGGAAGCAATCAGCCCCAGCATTTT.

V is TRBV15 and J is TRBJ2-5; 14 bases map to TRBD2. V lost 2 bases, J lost 6 bases, and 8 bases stayed unmatched. The CDR3 runs 17 residues. Germline values: CDR1 LNHNV, CDR2 YYDKDF (reference sequence). The DNA for the CDR3 is TGTGCCACCAGCAGACCCTCAGGGACTAGCGGGAGACAGACCCAGTACTTC. Its protein is CATSRPSGTSGRQTQYF.